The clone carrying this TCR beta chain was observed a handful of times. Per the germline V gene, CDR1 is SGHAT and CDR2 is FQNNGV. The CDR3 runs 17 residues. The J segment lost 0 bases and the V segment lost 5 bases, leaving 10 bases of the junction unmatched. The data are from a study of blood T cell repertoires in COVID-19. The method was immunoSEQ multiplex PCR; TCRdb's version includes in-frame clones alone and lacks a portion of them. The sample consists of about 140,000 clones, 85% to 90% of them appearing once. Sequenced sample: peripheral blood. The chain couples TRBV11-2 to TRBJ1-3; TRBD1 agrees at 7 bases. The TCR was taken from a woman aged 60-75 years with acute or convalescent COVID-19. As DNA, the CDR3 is TGTGCCAGCAGCCCCCGACAGGGTCTGGGCTCTGGAAACACCATATATTTT. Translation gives CASSPRQGLGSGNTIYF.